The table lists the clone carrying this T cell receptor (beta chain) with many counts. Germline CDR1 reads MNHNS; CDR2 reads SASEGT. The length of the CDR3 is 15 residues. V lost 7 bases and J lost 3, with 17 bases in between. Stated time point: patch test 2, 6 weeks after DPC sensitization. As for treatment: therapeutic diphenylcyclopropenone sensitization with weekly scalp DPC. Each donor was an alopecia patient between 18 and 70 years of age who qualified for DPC. The sample comes from a study of human T cells and chemical hapten exposure. TCRdb re-analysed the RACE reads in MiXCR, keeping a single row per CDR3 protein. Counted here are 330,000 or so distinct CDR3 sequences, about 6.3% occurring once; the ten biggest clones make up over 5.5%.

The material was whole blood, obtained in connection with sensitization to the hapten diphenylcyclopropenone (DPC). The rearrangement links TRBV6-1 to TRBJ2-3; no clear D. This TCR was sampled from a woman between 18 and 30 years old with alopecia areata. Some clones in this sample may be carry-over from other donors' samples. The CDR3 protein is CASNRADKLTDTQYF. The CDR3 bases are TGTGCCAGCAACCGGGCAGATAAGCTGACAGATACGCAGTATTTT.